This entry features one T cell receptor (beta chain) sequence. Its antigen is still unknown. V lost 1 base and J 0 bases, leaving 11 bases between the germline ends. Germline lookup yields CDR1 SGHTS and CDR2 YDEGEE. The CDR3 has 15 residues. The data derive from a study of siplizumab effects on memory and regulatory T cells. Notes on the study in general: In roughly 80-95% of proliferating CD4+ or CD8+ clones, a naive or memory phenotype could not be assigned. Greater diversity than memory cells seemed evident in naive T cells, which also appeared to be major alloresponse contributors.

The repertoire was sequenced with immunoSEQ multiplex PCR; TCRdb's copy has only in-frame clones and lacks some. Altogether tens of thousands of clones are present, about 94% being singletons, with the ten largest covering roughly 0.3%. V and J are TRBV5-8 and TRBJ2-7; D gene ambiguous. The TCR sequence derives from a human donor in good health. Sequencing used non-Treg CD4+ T cells sorted from blood. The DNA for the CDR3 is TGTGCCAGCAGCTTGCAGATCCTGAGCTCCTACGAGCAGTACTTC. Its protein product is CASSLQILSSYEQYF.